This record covers a single T cell receptor beta chain. Unmatched junction bases numbered 13, after V lost 5 bases and J lost 7 bases. CDR1 and CDR2 (germline): SGHAT, FQNNGV. The CDR3 is 16 residues long. This record belongs to a study of blood T cell repertoires in COVID-19. Across the whole study: Acute and convalescent COVID-19 specimens originated in the United States, Italy and Spain. T cells, B-cell-depleted T cells, or PBMCs provided the cDNA or gDNA that served as material.

Original analysis: Nucleated cell number was recorded as an estimate derived from reference gene primer amplification. Method: immunoSEQ multiplex PCR; TCRdb's copy keeps in-frame clones and lacks some. That table is the source of V, J and clone size, and D and trimming were worked out from the DNA. The data show around 52,000 clones, around 80% seen once. J is TRBJ2-7 and V is TRBV11-2; 11 positions agree with TRBD1. The receptor's source is an elderly woman with acute or convalescent COVID-19. The sample was peripheral blood. CDR3 residues: CASSPSPGQGAQEQYF. The DNA for the CDR3 is TGTGCCAGCAGCCCCTCCCCAGGACAGGGGGCGCAGGAGCAGTACTTC.